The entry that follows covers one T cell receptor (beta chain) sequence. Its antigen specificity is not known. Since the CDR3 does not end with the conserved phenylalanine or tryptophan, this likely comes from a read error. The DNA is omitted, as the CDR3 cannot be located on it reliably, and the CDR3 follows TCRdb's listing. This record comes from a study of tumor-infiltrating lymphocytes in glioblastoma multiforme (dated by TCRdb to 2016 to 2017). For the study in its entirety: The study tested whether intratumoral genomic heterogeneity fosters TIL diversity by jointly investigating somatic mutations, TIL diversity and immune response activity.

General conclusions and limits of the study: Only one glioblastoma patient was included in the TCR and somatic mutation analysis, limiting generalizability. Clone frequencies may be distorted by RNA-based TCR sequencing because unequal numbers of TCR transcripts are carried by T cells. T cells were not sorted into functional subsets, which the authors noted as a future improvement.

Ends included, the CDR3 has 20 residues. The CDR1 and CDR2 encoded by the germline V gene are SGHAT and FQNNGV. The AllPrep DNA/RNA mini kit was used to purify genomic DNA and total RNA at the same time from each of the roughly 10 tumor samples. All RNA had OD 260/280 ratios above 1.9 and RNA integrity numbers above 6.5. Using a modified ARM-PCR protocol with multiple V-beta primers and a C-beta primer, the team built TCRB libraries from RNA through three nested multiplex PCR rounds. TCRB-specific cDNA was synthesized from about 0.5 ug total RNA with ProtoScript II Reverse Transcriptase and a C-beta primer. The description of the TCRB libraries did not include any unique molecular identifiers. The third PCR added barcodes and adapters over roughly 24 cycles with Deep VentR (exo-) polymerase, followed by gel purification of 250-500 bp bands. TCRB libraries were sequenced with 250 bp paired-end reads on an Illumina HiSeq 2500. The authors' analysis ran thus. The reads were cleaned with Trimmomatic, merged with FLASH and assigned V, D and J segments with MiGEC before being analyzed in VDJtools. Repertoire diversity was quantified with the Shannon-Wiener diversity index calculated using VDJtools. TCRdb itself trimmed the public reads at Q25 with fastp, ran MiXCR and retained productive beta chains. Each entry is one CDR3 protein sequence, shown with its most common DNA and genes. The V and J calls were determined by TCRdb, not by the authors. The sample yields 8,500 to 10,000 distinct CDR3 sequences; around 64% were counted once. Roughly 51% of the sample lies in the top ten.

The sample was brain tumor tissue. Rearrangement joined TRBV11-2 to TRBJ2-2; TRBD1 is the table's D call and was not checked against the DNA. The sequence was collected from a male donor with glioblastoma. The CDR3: CASTPSFGQGLTVNTGEPFL.